The 21 T cell receptor beta chains in this list originate from one sample, sequenced in a study of blood T cell repertoires in COVID-19. TCRdb keeps only in-frame clones here, not all; method: immunoSEQ multiplex PCR. The table includes tens of thousands of clones, about nine tenths detected once. Sample: peripheral blood. The receptors derive from a man aged 40-55 years with COVID-19, enrolled during active disease.

The chain couples TRBV10-2 to TRBJ1-3; D not certain. V lost 3 bases and J 0 bases, leaving 3 bases between the germline ends. The germline V gene encodes CDR1 WSHSY and CDR2 SAAADI. The CDR3 runs to 13 residues. This chain's CDR3 is CASSDLSGNTIYF. CDR3 nucleotides: TGCGCCAGCAGTGACCTCTCTGGAAACACCATATATTTT.

The CDR3 reads CASSFHRDTYEQYF. DNA of the CDR3: TGTGCCAGCAGCTTCCACAGGGACACCTACGAGCAGTACTTC. This chain connects TRBV7-3 to TRBJ2-7; tentatively, D is TRBD1 (6 bases). The germline gives CDR1 SGHTA, CDR2 FQGTGA. This CDR3 comprises 14 residues. V lost 3 bases to trimming and J lost 2 bases, with 11 bases between them.

V is TRBV5-5 and J is TRBJ1-1; 9 bases are a match to TRBD1. Germline values: CDR1 SGHKS, CDR2 YYEKEE (reference sequence). Trimming cost V 0 bases and J 10 bases; bases outside gene matches: 1. The CDR3 sequence is 12 residues long. CDR3 DNA sequence: TGTGCCAGCAGCTTGGGACAGGGGGGAGCTTTCTTT. Its translation: CASSLGQGGAFF.

The chain uses TRBV19 and TRBJ2-3; 8 bases fit TRBD2. With V trimmed by 6 bases and J by 2 bases, 4 bases remained unmatched. CDR1 and CDR2 from the germline V gene are LNHDA and SQIVND (reference sequence). The length of the CDR3 is 14 residues. CDR3 sequence reads: CASSISGATDTQYF. The CDR3 nucleotides read TGTGCCAGTAGCATTAGCGGGGCCACAGATACGCAGTATTTT.

V gene TRBV6-5 combines with J gene TRBJ1-5, with TRBD1 matching over 10 bases. J gave up 2 bases and V 6 bases, and 1 base lay outside the gene matches. This CDR3 has 14 amino acids. CDR1 and CDR2 from the germline V gene are MNHEY and SVGAGI. The CDR3 region is CASSGTGGNQPQHF. In nucleotides, the CDR3 is TGTGCCAGCAGCGGGACAGGGGGCAATCAGCCCCAGCATTTT.

The chain uses TRBV7-9 and TRBJ1-2, with 7 bases fitting TRBD1. The CDR3 has 14 amino acids. Germline V gene lookup returns CDR1 SEHNR and CDR2 FQNEAQ (reference sequence). J gave up 4 bases and V 6 bases, and 8 bases lay outside the gene matches. This CDR3 is CASSGEGAGYGYTF. CDR3 nucleotides: TGTGCCAGCAGTGGTGAGGGGGCGGGCTATGGCTACACCTTC.

This chain joins TRBV6-1 and TRBJ1-6; D is possibly TRBD1 (5 bases). CDR1 and CDR2 from the germline V gene are MNHNS and SASEGT. V gave up 0 bases and J gave up 0 bases, with 12 bases separating them. The CDR3 has 18 residues. CDR3 region: CASSEALRGSSYNSPLHF. CDR3 in DNA: TGTGCCAGCAGTGAAGCGCTTCGGGGGAGCTCCTATAATTCACCCCTCCACTTT.

This chain links TRBV11-2 with TRBJ2-2; D unclear. This CDR3 region has 15 residues. Trimming took 0 bases from V and 7 from J, leaving 12 bases between them. Germline V lookup: CDR1 SGHAT, CDR2 FQNNGV. The CDR3 DNA reads TGTGCCAGCAGCTTAGAACTACTCAAGGACGGGGAGCTGTTTTTT. Protein product: CASSLELLKDGELFF.

The gene calls are TRBV27 and TRBJ2-2; 8 bases align to TRBD1. CDR3 length: 15 amino acids. Germline trimming cut 4 bases from V and 0 bases from J; bases unmatched to any gene: 1. In germline, CDR1 is MNHEY, CDR2 SMNVEV (reference sequence). CDR3 coding DNA: TGTGCCAGCAGTTGGGACAGGACGAACACCGGGGAGCTGTTTTTT. Its translation: CASSWDRTNTGELFF.

The rearrangement links TRBV10-3 to TRBJ2-1; tentatively, D is TRBD2 (6 bases). The germline V gene encodes CDR1 ENHRY and CDR2 SYGVKD. The CDR3 spans 15 residues. Trimming took 6 bases from V and 8 from J, leaving 20 bases between them. CDR3 in amino acids: CAIRPRDSQGDEQFF. CDR3 sequence (DNA): TGTGCCATCAGACCCCGGGACTCCCAGGGAGATGAGCAGTTCTTC.

The V and J genes are TRBV5-1 and TRBJ1-2; tentatively, D is TRBD1 (5 bases). CDR1 and CDR2 (germline): SGHRS, YFSETQ. The CDR3 totals 16 residues. The ends were cut back, 4 bases at V and 3 bases at J, with 19 bases in the middle. In nucleotides, the CDR3 is TGCGCCAGCAGCCCGGAGGGGAGAACGTCAGACTATGGCTACACCTTC. It translates to CASSPEGRTSDYGYTF.

The genes are TRBV5-4 and TRBJ2-3; D is ambiguous. CDR3 size: 14 residues. Trimming shortened V by 0 bases and J by 3 bases, and 8 bases separated the two germline ends. The germline CDR1 and CDR2 sequences are SGHNT and YYREEE (reference sequence). CDR3 in amino acids: CASSLVEVTDTQYF. The DNA of the CDR3 is TGTGCCAGCAGCTTGGTTGAGGTTACAGATACGCAGTATTTT. Full variable domain (remainder filled in from reference TRBV5-4 and TRBJ2-3): ETGVTQSPTHLIKTRGQQVTLRCSSQSGHNTVSWYQQALGQGPQFIFQYYREEENGRGNFPPRFSGLQFPNYSSELNVNALELDDSALYLCASSLVEVTDTQYFGPGTRLTVL.

The V and J genes are TRBV7-2 and TRBJ2-3; 10 bases are a match to TRBD2. Trimming cost V 3 bases and J 0 bases; bases outside gene matches: 0. The V gene's germline CDR1 is SGHTA and CDR2 FQGNSA. The length of the CDR3 is 15 residues. CDR3 DNA: TGTGCCAGCAGCTTGACTAGCGGGAGCACAGATACGCAGTATTTT. It yields the protein CASSLTSGSTDTQYF. The entire variable domain, with the rest obtained from reference TRBV7-2 and TRBJ2-3, is as follows: GAGVSQSPSNKVTEKGKDVELRCDPISGHTALYWYRQSLGQGLEFLIYFQGNSAPDKSGLPSDRFSAERTGGSVSTLTIQRTQQEDSAVYLCASSLTSGSTDTQYFGPGTRLTVL.

The V and J genes are TRBV24-1 and TRBJ1-2; 10 bases fit TRBD1. CDR3 length: 15 amino acids. The J segment lost 0 bases and the V segment lost 7 bases, leaving 4 bases of the junction unmatched. Germline CDR1 and CDR2: KGHDR and SFDVKD. The CDR3 region has the DNA TGTGCCACCAGGGCGGGACAGGGGACTAACTATGGCTACACCTTC. Its translation is CATRAGQGTNYGYTF.

This clone was found once. V and J are TRBV6-4 and TRBJ1-1; D might be TRBD1 (5 bases). Germline CDR1 MRHNA, CDR2 SNTAGT. The CDR3 runs to 13 residues. Trimming left V 2 bases short and J 11 bases short, with 15 bases between. CDR3 DNA sequence: TGTGCCAGCAGTGACAAGGGGCAAGGGCATGCTTTCTTT. It translates to CASSDKGQGHAFF.

The chain joins TRBV19 to TRBJ2-7; 7 nucleotides align to TRBD2. This CDR3 is 14 amino acids long. V shed 8 bases and J 2 bases; nucleotides not matched to a gene: 9. Germline values: CDR1 LNHDA, CDR2 SQIVND (reference sequence). The CDR3 loop is CASSRLAPPYEQYF. The CDR3 nucleotides are TGTGCCAGTTCGAGACTAGCTCCTCCCTACGAGCAGTACTTC.

This clone was seen once. This sequence joins TRBV5-1 and TRBJ2-3, with D possibly TRBD2 on 6 matching bases. The CDR3 runs 16 residues. The germline V and J ends were trimmed by 0 bases and 2 bases, with 13 bases remaining between them. Germline CDR1 is SGHRS and CDR2 is YFSETQ. The CDR3 loop is CASSLVAGSYTDTQYF. CDR3 in DNA: TGCGCCAGCAGCTTGGTTGCGGGGTCATACACAGATACGCAGTATTTT.

The gene calls are TRBV10-3 and TRBJ2-5; tentative D call: TRBD2 (6 bases). V was pared by 4 bases and J by 6 bases, with 15 bases between. Per germline, CDR1 ENHRY and CDR2 SYGVKD. The CDR3 sequence is 14 residues long. The CDR3 loop is CAISGVGTEKTQYF. Here the CDR3 DNA reads TGTGCCATCAGTGGGGTAGGGACTGAGAAGACCCAGTACTTC.

This chain uses TRBV5-1 with TRBJ2-3; D unresolved. Germline loops: CDR1 SGHRS, CDR2 YFSETQ. The CDR3 sequence is 12 residues long. The V gene lost 0 bases and the J gene lost 4 bases, with 3 bases spanning the gap. Here the CDR3 reads CASSLASDTQYF. CDR3 bases: TGCGCCAGCAGCTTGGCTTCAGATACGCAGTATTTT.

This rearrangement joins TRBV28 to TRBJ2-5, with a tentative D call TRBD1 (6 bases). Germline V gives CDR1 MDHEN, CDR2 SYDVKM. CDR3 size: 13 residues. The V end lost 4 bases, the J end lost 4 bases, and 10 bases lay between the germline ends. Here the CDR3 reads CASSWGQRETQYF. Written as DNA, the CDR3 is TGTGCCAGCAGTTGGGGGCAGAGAGAGACCCAGTACTTC.

The genes are TRBV7-9 and TRBJ2-3; tentative D call: TRBD2 (7 bases). Germline CDR1 reads SEHNR; CDR2 reads FQNEAQ (reference sequence). This CDR3 spans 18 amino acids. V shed 6 bases and J shed 2 bases, with 24 bases lying between them. CDR3 loop: CASRYNALTGRDTDTQYF. In DNA, the CDR3 is TGTGCCAGCAGATATAACGCCCTTACAGGGAGGGACACAGATACGCAGTATTTT.